Listed here are 27 T cell receptor beta chains from one sample, sequenced in a study of shared clonotypes between healthy human individuals. TCRdb's table, derived via immunoSEQ multiplex PCR, lists solely in-frame clones and lacks some. In the table there are a few hundred thousand clones, around 87% of which are singletons. The source material was memory CD8+ T cells sorted from blood. Subset defined: CD45RO+ cells pooled with CCR7-negative TemRA cells. These receptor sequences come from a man aged 18 to 35 in good health.

The chain recombines TRBV5-1 with TRBJ2-1, with D tentatively TRBD2 (7 bases). From germline, CDR1 is SGHRS and CDR2 YFSETQ. There are 14 residues in the CDR3. Between the trimmed V and J ends, which lost 4 bases and 7 bases, there was a span of 15 bases. The CDR3 reads CASSPGGAVNEQFF. The CDR3 DNA follows: TGCGCCAGCAGCCCTGGGGGGGCCGTGAATGAGCAGTTCTTC.

This sequence joins TRBV5-1 and TRBJ2-3; the match to TRBD1 covers 8 bases. The junction had 9 bases not matched to a gene; V was cut back by 4 bases and J by 5 bases. The CDR3 sequence is 15 residues long. Germline CDR1 is SGHRS and CDR2 is YFSETQ. CDR3 protein: CASSDQGALGDTQYF. The CDR3, as DNA: TGCGCCAGCAGCGACCAGGGGGCTTTAGGAGATACGCAGTATTTT.

J is TRBJ1-2 and V is TRBV29-1; TRBD1 agrees at 8 bases. Germline CDR1 and CDR2: SQVTM and ANQGSEA. This CDR3 has 14 amino acids. The trim removed 6 bases at V and 1 base at J, leaving 7 bases unmatched. CDR3 sequence (DNA): TGCAGCGTGAAGCAGGGGGCTCTTAACTATGGCTACACCTTC. It translates to CSVKQGALNYGYTF.

The chain is built from TRBV13 and TRBJ2-7; 10 bases line up with TRBD2. The CDR3 length is 17 residues. V shed 3 bases, J shed 2 bases, and the junction held 10 bases outside the gene matches. Germline CDR1 and CDR2: PRHDT and FYEKMQ (reference sequence). CDR3 in amino acids: CASSFGLAERAAYEQYF. CDR3 nucleotides: TGTGCCAGCAGCTTTGGACTAGCGGAGAGAGCTGCCTACGAGCAGTACTTC.

The J gene is TRBJ2-1, the V gene TRBV6-5, with a weak D call TRBD1 (6 bases). Trimming left V 7 bases short and J 2 bases short, with 12 bases between. Germline CDR1 MNHEY, CDR2 SVGAGI. This CDR3 comprises 14 residues. DNA for the CDR3: TGTGCCAGCACCTGGGACAAAACCTACAATGAGCAGTTCTTC. Its translation is CASTWDKTYNEQFF.

Only one count was recorded for this clone. The chain couples TRBV4-3 to TRBJ2-2; D remains ambiguous. CDR1 is LGHNA and CDR2 is YSLEER in the germline V gene. The CDR3 spans 15 residues. Trimming took 1 base from V and 5 from J, leaving 11 bases between them. For the CDR3, the DNA is TGCGCCAGCAGCCAAGGCTATCTGGATACCGGGGAGCTGTTTTTT. Its protein is CASSQGYLDTGELFF.

The chain couples TRBV6-5 to TRBJ2-7; no clear D. The CDR3 loop spans 14 amino acids. Germline V CDR1 and CDR2: MNHEY, SVGAGI. Trimming cost V 0 bases and J 2 bases, with 8 bases left between them. CDR3 coding DNA: TGTGCCAGCAGTTACTCGAGAGCTACCTACGAGCAGTACTTC. This encodes CASSYSRATYEQYF.

The chain has TRBV12-2 and TRBJ1-2. TRBV12-2 is a listed pseudogene. The CDR3 has 15 residues. The CDR3 coding sequence is TGTGCAAGTCGCTTAGCGACGAAGTTCGGCTATGGCTACACCTTC. As protein: CASRLATKFGYGYTF.

This sequence joins TRBV2 and TRBJ2-7; TRBD1 is a possible D gene (5 bases). Germline CDR1 reads SNHLY; CDR2 reads FYNNEI. V lost 3 bases and J lost 2, with 11 bases in between. The CDR3 loop spans 14 amino acids. The CDR3: CASSDPLGAYEQYF. CDR3 DNA sequence: TGTGCCAGCAGTGATCCCCTAGGGGCCTACGAGCAGTACTTC.

This rearrangement joins TRBV5-6 to TRBJ1-5, with TRBD1 matching 9 bases. Germline-derived CDR1 and CDR2 are SGHDT and YYEEEE. Trimming cost V 2 bases and J 4 bases; bases outside gene matches: 1. The CDR3 length is 14 residues. The CDR3 protein is CASSLGTGNQPQHF. CDR3 bases: TGTGCCAGCAGCTTAGGGACAGGGAATCAGCCCCAGCATTTT.

This rearrangement joins TRBV10-3 to TRBJ2-7; 15 nucleotides line up with TRBD2. The CDR3 extends over 17 amino acids. J lost 2 bases, V lost 5 bases, and 7 bases had no gene match. CDR1 is ENHRY, CDR2 SYGVKD, per germline. CDR3 DNA sequence: TGTGCCATCAGTAAGGGACTAGCGGGAGGAAGGGCCTACGAGCAGTACTTC. It yields the protein CAISKGLAGGRAYEQYF.

V and J are TRBV7-9 and TRBJ1-1; D is uncertain. The CDR3 has 10 amino acids. Trimming pared 4 bases from V and 3 bases from J, leaving 0 bases between. Germline V gene sequence: CDR1 SEHNR, CDR2 FQNEAQ (reference sequence). CDR3 sequence reads: CASSYTEAFF. As DNA, the CDR3 is TGTGCCAGCAGCTACACTGAAGCTTTCTTT.

Comment on this clone: Different DNA sequences within this sample yield the same CDR3. This chain links TRBV29-1 with TRBJ1-2; D might be TRBD1 (5 bases). CDR1 and CDR2 (germline): SQVTM, ANQGSEA. Between the trimmed V and J ends, which lost 4 bases and 3 bases, there was a span of 9 bases. The CDR3 sequence is 12 residues long. The DNA for the CDR3 is TGCAGCGTTGGCGACAGCGACTATGGCTACACCTTC. This codes for CSVGDSDYGYTF.

The genes are TRBV7-9 and TRBJ1-1; D call uncertain. This CDR3 has 15 amino acids. The germline CDR1 and CDR2 sequences are SEHNR and FQNEAQ (reference sequence). The ends were cut back, 3 bases at V and 1 base at J, with 12 bases in the middle. CDR3 region: CASSFVPSQNTEAFF. The CDR3 DNA reads TGTGCCAGCAGCTTCGTCCCAAGTCAGAACACTGAAGCTTTCTTT. Based on the CDR3 plus reference TRBV7-9 and TRBJ1-1, the full variable domain is DTGVSQNPRHKITKRGQNVTFRCDPISEHNRLYWYRQTLGQGPEFLTYFQNEAQLEKSRLLSDRFSAERPKGSFSTLEIQRTEQGDSAMYLCASSFVPSQNTEAFFGQGTRLTVV.

The chain links TRBV28 to TRBJ2-7; D unclear. The ends were cut back, 7 bases at V and 1 base at J, with 5 bases in the middle. Germline V gene data show CDR1 as MDHEN and CDR2 as SYDVKM. The CDR3 length is 11 residues. CDR3 residues: CASTDSYEQYF. The CDR3 DNA follows: TGTGCCAGCACCGATTCCTACGAGCAGTACTTC.

The chain has TRBV5-6 and TRBJ2-1; 9 bases line up with TRBD1. This CDR3 region has 15 residues. V lost 3 bases, J lost 5 bases, and 6 bases stayed unmatched. Looked up from germline, CDR1 is SGHDT and CDR2 is YYEEEE. Here the CDR3 DNA reads TGTGCCAGCAGCTGGGGGACAGGGTTGAACAATGAGCAGTTCTTC. As protein: CASSWGTGLNNEQFF.

The CDR3 is CASSFRADGFNEQFF. The CDR3 DNA follows: TGTGCCAGCAGTTTTAGGGCGGACGGCTTCAATGAGCAGTTCTTC. The genes are TRBV28 and TRBJ2-1, with D unclear. Trimming took off 3 bases at V and 6 bases at J, with 15 bases between the two ends. The germline V gene encodes CDR1 MDHEN and CDR2 SYDVKM. This CDR3 has 15 amino acids.

The chain recombines TRBV30 with TRBJ2-7; 10 nucleotides line up with TRBD1. In germline, CDR1 is GTSNPN, CDR2 SVGIG (reference sequence). J gave up 4 bases and V 1 base, and 4 bases lay outside the gene matches. The CDR3 runs to 14 residues. CDR3 residues: CAWSGDRGRYEQYF. DNA of the CDR3: TGTGCCTGGAGTGGGGACAGGGGCCGATACGAGCAGTACTTC.

This chain links TRBV19 with TRBJ2-7; D gene ambiguous. Deletions cut 11 bases from V and 0 bases from J, with 5 bases between. Germline V gene sequence: CDR1 LNHDA, CDR2 SQIVND (reference sequence). This CDR3 comprises 10 residues. Here the CDR3 DNA reads TGTGCCCCCCCCTCCTACGAGCAGTACTTC. Translation gives CAPPSYEQYF.

This chain connects TRBV2 to TRBJ2-5; the D gene is possibly TRBD1 (6 bases). V gave up 3 bases and J gave up 3 bases, with 14 bases separating them. This CDR3 region has 15 residues. Germline lookup yields CDR1 SNHLY and CDR2 FYNNEI. Written as DNA, the CDR3 is TGTGCCAGCAGTGAGGGTTGGGGGCCGGAAGAGACCCAGTACTTC. Its protein is CASSEGWGPEETQYF.

DNA of the CDR3: TGCGCCAGCAGCCAAGATACCAGGGGAAGGAGTGTGGGCAATCAGCCCCAGCATTTT. As protein: CASSQDTRGRSVGNQPQHF. J is TRBJ1-5 and V is TRBV4-1, with TRBD1 as a possible D gene (6 bases). The germline V gene encodes CDR1 MGHRA and CDR2 YSYEKL. CDR3 length: 19 amino acids. The V end lost 0 bases, the J end lost 2 bases, and 20 bases lay between the germline ends.

The chain combines TRBV5-1 with TRBJ1-1; D is unclear. The CDR3 sequence is 13 residues long. V lost 0 bases to trimming and J lost 11 bases, with 14 bases between them. From germline, CDR1 is SGHRS and CDR2 YFSETQ. CDR3 amino acids: CASSLALDQRAFF. In DNA, the CDR3 is TGCGCCAGCAGCTTGGCCCTGGACCAGAGGGCTTTCTTT. The variable domain in full, with the rest retrieved from reference TRBV5-1 and TRBJ1-1, is KAGVTQTPRYLIKTRGQQVTLSCSPISGHRSVSWYQQTPGQGLQFLFEYFSETQRNKGNFPGRFSGRQFSNSRSEMNVSTLELGDSALYLCASSLALDQRAFFGQGTRLTVV.

The chain is built from TRBV6-1 and TRBJ2-2; 7 bases map to TRBD1. The CDR3 has 17 amino acids. The germline V gene encodes CDR1 MNHNS and CDR2 SASEGT. Trimming cost V 4 bases and J 7 bases; bases outside gene matches: 15. CDR3 region: CASSGNLKGQANGELFF. The CDR3 nucleotides read TGTGCCAGCAGTGGAAATCTAAAAGGACAGGCTAACGGGGAGCTGTTTTTT.

V gene TRBV25-1 combines with J gene TRBJ1-2, with D hard to call. Germline CDR1 and CDR2: MGHDK and SYGVNS. The CDR3 spans 12 residues. V shed 10 bases and J shed 4 bases, with 13 bases lying between them. The CDR3 nucleotides are TGTGCCATCACCCAGAGCCCCTATGGCTACACCTTC. Its protein product is CAITQSPYGYTF.

The rearrangement links TRBV9 to TRBJ1-4; D gene uncertain. CDR1 is SGDLS and CDR2 is YYNGEE in the germline V gene. Trimming removed 0 bases at V and 0 bases at J, with 21 bases between. CDR3 size: 20 residues. The CDR3 spells CASSVVREWARFATNEKLFF. CDR3 DNA: TGTGCCAGCAGCGTAGTAAGGGAGTGGGCCAGGTTTGCAACTAATGAAAAACTGTTTTTT.

This clone was picked up one time. This chain joins TRBV29-1 and TRBJ2-1; tentatively, D is TRBD2 (5 bases). This CDR3 has 13 amino acids. V shed 6 bases and J shed 0 bases, with 9 bases lying between them. Germline CDR1 and CDR2: SQVTM and ANQGSEA. CDR3 DNA sequence: TGCAGCGTCCGAGGGAGCTCCTACAATGAGCAGTTCTTC. Its translation is CSVRGSSYNEQFF.

This rearrangement joins TRBV7-3 to TRBJ2-7; D possibly corresponds to TRBD1 (6 bases). Germline V lookup: CDR1 SGHTA, CDR2 FQGTGA. The CDR3 consists of 15 residues. V lost 5 bases, J lost 0 bases, and 14 bases lay in between. The CDR3 loop is CASSLQGGGSYEQYF. The CDR3 DNA reads as TGTGCCAGCAGCCTACAGGGTGGGGGCTCCTACGAGCAGTACTTC.